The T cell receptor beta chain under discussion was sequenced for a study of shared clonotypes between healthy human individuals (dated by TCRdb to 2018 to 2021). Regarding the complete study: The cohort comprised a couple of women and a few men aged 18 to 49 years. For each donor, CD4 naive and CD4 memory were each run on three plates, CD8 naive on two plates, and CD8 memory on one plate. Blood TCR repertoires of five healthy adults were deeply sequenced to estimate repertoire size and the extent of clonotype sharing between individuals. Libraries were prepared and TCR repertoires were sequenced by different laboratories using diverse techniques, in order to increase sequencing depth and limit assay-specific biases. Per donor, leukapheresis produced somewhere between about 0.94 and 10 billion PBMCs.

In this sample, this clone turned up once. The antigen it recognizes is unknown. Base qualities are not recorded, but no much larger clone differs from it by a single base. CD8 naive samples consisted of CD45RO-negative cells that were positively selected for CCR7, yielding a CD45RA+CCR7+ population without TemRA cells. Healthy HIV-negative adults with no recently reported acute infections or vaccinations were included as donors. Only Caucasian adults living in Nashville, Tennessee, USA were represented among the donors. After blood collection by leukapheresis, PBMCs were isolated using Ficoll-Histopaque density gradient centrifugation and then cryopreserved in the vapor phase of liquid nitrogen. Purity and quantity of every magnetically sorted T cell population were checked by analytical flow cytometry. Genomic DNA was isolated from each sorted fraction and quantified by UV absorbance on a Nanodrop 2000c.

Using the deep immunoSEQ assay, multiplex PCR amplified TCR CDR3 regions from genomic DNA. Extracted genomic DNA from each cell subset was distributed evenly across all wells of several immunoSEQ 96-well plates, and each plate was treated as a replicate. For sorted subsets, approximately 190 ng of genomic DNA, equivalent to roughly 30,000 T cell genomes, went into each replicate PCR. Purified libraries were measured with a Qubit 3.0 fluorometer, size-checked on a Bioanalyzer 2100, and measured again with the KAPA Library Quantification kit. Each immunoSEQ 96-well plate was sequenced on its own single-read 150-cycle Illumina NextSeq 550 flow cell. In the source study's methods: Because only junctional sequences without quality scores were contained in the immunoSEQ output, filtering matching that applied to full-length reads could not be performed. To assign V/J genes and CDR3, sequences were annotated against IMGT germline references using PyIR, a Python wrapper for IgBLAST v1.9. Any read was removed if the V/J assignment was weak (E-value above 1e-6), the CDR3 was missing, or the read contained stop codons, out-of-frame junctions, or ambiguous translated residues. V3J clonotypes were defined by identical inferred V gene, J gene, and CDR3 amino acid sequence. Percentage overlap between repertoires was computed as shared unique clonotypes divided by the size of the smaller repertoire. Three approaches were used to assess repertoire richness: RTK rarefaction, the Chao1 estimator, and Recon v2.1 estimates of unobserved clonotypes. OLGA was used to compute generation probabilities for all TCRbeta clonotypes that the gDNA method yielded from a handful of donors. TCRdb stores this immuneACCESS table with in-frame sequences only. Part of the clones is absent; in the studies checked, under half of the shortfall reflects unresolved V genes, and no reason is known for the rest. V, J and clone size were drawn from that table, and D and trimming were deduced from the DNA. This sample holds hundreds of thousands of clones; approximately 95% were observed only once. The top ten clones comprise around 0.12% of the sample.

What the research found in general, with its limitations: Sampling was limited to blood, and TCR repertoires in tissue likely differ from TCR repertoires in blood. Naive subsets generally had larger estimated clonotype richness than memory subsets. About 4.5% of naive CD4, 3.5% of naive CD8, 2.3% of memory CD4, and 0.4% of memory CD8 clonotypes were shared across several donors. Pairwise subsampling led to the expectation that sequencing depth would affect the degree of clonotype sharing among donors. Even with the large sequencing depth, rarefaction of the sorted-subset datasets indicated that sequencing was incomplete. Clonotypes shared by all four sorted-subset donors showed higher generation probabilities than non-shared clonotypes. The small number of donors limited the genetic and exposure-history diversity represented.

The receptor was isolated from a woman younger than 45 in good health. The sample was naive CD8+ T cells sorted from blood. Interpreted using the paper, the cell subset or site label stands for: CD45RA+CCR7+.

The nucleotide sequence is TGTGCCAGCAGCCCGGGACATATGAACACTGAAGCTTTCTTT. The resulting protein is CASSPGHMNTEAFF. The chain links TRBV6-5 with TRBJ1-1; TRBD1 might be the D gene, on 6 matching bases. The germline V gene gives CDR1 as MNHEY and CDR2 as SVGAGI. The CDR3, from cysteine to phenylalanine, totals 14 residues. CDR3 DNA only is kept here, 42 bases in frame from base 1. The germline ends are 11 bases apart after V is trimmed by 6 bases and J by 0 bases.